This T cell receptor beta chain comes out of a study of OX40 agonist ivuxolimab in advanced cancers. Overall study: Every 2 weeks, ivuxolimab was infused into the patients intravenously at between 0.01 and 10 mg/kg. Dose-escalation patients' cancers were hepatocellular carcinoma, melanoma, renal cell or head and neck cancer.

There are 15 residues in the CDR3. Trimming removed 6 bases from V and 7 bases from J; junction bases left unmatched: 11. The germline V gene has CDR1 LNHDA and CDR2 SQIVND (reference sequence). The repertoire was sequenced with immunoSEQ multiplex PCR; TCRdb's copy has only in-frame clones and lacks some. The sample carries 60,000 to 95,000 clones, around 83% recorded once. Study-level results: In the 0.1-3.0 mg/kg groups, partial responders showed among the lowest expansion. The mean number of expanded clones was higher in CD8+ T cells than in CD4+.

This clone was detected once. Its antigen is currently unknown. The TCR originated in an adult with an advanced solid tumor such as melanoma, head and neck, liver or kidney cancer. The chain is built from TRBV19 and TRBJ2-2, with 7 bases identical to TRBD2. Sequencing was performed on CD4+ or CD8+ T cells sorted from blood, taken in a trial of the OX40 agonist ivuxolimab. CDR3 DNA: TGTGCCAGTAGATGGGGGAGGGCCACCAGCGGGGAGCTGTTTTTT. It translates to CASRWGRATSGELFF.